These T cell receptor beta chains were read from a single sample in a study of blood T cells in healthy people across ages. TCRdb re-called the 5' RACE reads through MiXCR, storing one row per CDR3 protein. The sample has more than 800,000 distinct CDR3 sequences; about 28% are singletons. Sequenced: blood. The receptors shown here come from a woman older than 75 in good health. The CDR3 runs from the conserved cysteine through the conserved F or W. A D gene is named only where the DNA matches it firmly. The size field is filled for only some rows; it gives once, few, many or a size class.

CASSSIGQASPTDTQYF TGTGCCAGCAGCTCCATAGGCCAGGCTTCCCCCACAGATACGCAGTATTTT - TRBJ2-3 TRBV7-2 few
CSARDLAEAFF TGCAGTGCTAGAGATTTAGCTGAAGCTTTCTTT - TRBJ1-1 TRBV20-1 many
CASSEAVRVTDTQYF TGTGCCAGCAGTGAAGCGGTCAGGGTCACAGATACGCAGTATTTT - TRBJ2-3 TRBV6-1 many
CASSPGAAGGETQYF TGTGCCAGCTCACCCGGTGCGGCGGGAGGAGAGACCCAGTACTTC TRBD2 TRBJ2-5 TRBV18 many
CSATTGTGYYEQYF TGCAGTGCTACGACCGGGACAGGCTACTACGAGCAGTACTTC TRBD1 TRBJ2-7 TRBV20-1 many
CSASTGINQPQHF TGCAGTGCTAGCACGGGAATCAATCAGCCCCAGCATTTT - TRBJ1-5 TRBV20-1 many
CSALGQDYEQYF TGCAGCGCCCTGGGACAGGACTACGAGCAGTACTTC TRBD1 TRBJ2-7 TRBV29-1 -
CASSFSGIGTDTQYF TGTGCCAGCAGCTTTAGCGGGATCGGCACAGATACGCAGTATTTT TRBD2 TRBJ2-3 TRBV11-2 -
CASRYGDTNTGELFF TGTGCCAGCAGATATGGGGACACCAACACCGGGGAGCTGTTTTTT - TRBJ2-2 TRBV12-3/TRBV12-4 many
CASNTGSNTGELFF TGTGCCAGCAACACAGGGTCGAACACCGGGGAGCTGTTTTTT - TRBJ2-2 TRBV7-6 few
CASSQDPGWNSPLHF TGCGCCAGCAGCCAAGATCCGGGTTGGAATTCACCCCTCCACTTT - TRBJ1-6 TRBV4-3 -
CASTKTGNGSSGGMYEQYF TGTGCCAGCACGAAGACCGGAAATGGGTCTAGCGGGGGTATGTACGAGCAGTACTTC TRBD2 TRBJ2-7 TRBV7-2 -
CASSGPDRGETQYF TGTGCCAGCAGTGGACCAGACAGGGGGGAGACCCAGTACTTC TRBD1 TRBJ2-5 TRBV6-1 many
CASSQGQGAPYEQDF TGTGCCAGCAGCCAAGGCCAGGGTGCGCCCTACGAGCAGGACTTC - TRBJ2-7 TRBV3-1 -
CASSRHERGYTF TGTGCCAGCAGCCGACACGAGCGGGGCTACACCTTC - TRBJ1-2 TRBV12-3/TRBV12-4 many
CASSLDPPHNEQYF TGCGCCAGCAGCTTGGATCCCCCACACAATGAGCAGTACTTC - TRBJ2-4 TRBV5-1 -
CAWRKSQETQYF TGTGCCTGGAGGAAGTCCCAAGAGACCCAGTACTTC - TRBJ2-5 TRBV30 few
CASSLAKTSGKETQYF TGCGCCAGCAGCTTGGCCAAAACTAGCGGAAAAGAGACCCAGTACTTC TRBD2 TRBJ2-5 TRBV5-1 many
CASSLGPWDEQFF TGTGCCAGCAGTTTGGGACCCTGGGATGAGCAGTTCTTC - TRBJ2-1 TRBV6-5 -
CASSLNVGGSYNEQFF TGTGCCAGCAGCTTAAATGTCGGGGGGTCCTACAATGAGCAGTTCTTC TRBD2 TRBJ2-1 TRBV11-2 many
CASSSGGGRGPDTQYF TGTGCCAGCAGCTCCGGGGGTGGGCGAGGTCCAGATACGCAGTATTTT - TRBJ2-3 TRBV7-9 few
CSVADTGYGYTF TGCAGCGTCGCTGACACCGGCTATGGCTACACCTTC - TRBJ1-2 TRBV29-1 many
CASGPPGQGFNEQYF TGTGCCAGCGGTCCCCCGGGACAGGGTTTTAACGAGCAGTACTTC TRBD1 TRBJ2-7 TRBV12-3/TRBV12-4 few
CASNIISLTGELFF TGTGCCAGCAATATAATATCGCTCACCGGGGAGCTGTTTTTT - TRBJ2-2 TRBV2 -
CASRGEGSLSYNEQFF TGTGCCAGCAGGGGAGAAGGAAGCCTCTCCTACAATGAGCAGTTCTTC - TRBJ2-1 TRBV6-2/TRBV6-3 many
CASSYEKQSGETQYF TGTGCCAGCAGTTATGAAAAGCAGTCAGGGGAGACCCAGTACTTC - TRBJ2-5 TRBV6-9 -
CASSFYASVNYGYTF TGTGCCAGCAGCTTCTACGCCTCCGTGAACTATGGCTACACCTTC - TRBJ1-2 TRBV7-2 many
CSATVLAGGIDEQYF TGCAGTGCGACGGTCCTGGCGGGGGGGATCGACGAGCAGTACTTC TRBD2 TRBJ2-7 TRBV20-1 -
CSVEDRGYEQYF TGCAGCGTTGAGGACAGGGGCTACGAGCAGTACTTC TRBD1 TRBJ2-7 TRBV29-1 -
CAISDMDRGNQPQHF TGTGCCATCAGTGACATGGACAGGGGAAATCAGCCCCAGCATTTT TRBD1 TRBJ1-5 TRBV10-3 many
CASNFRGSTDTQYF TGTGCCAGCAACTTCCGGGGGAGCACAGATACGCAGTATTTT - TRBJ2-3 TRBV7-2 -
CAWMTEGAGGLYNEQFF TGTGCCTGGATGACAGAGGGAGCGGGGGGGCTTTACAATGAGCAGTTCTTC TRBD2 TRBJ2-1 TRBV30 -
CASSSLTGLAATDTQYF TGTGCCAGCAGCTCCCTAACTGGACTAGCGGCCACAGATACGCAGTATTTT TRBD2 TRBJ2-3 TRBV7-6 many
CASSIDRVGEQYF TGTGCCAGCAGCATTGACAGGGTGGGCGAGCAGTACTTC TRBD1 TRBJ2-7 TRBV9 many
CASSPGQGYNQPQHF TGTGCCAGCAGCCCCGGACAGGGATACAATCAGCCCCAGCATTTT TRBD1 TRBJ1-5 TRBV9 -
CASSHGQGRYGYTF TGTGCCAGCAGCCACGGACAGGGTAGATATGGCTACACCTTC TRBD1 TRBJ1-2 TRBV7-2 many
CATSEAGADTQYF TGTGCCACCAGTGAGGCAGGGGCAGATACGCAGTATTTT - TRBJ2-3 TRBV24-1 -
CASSQVRLAGALGGANVLTF TGCGCCAGCAGCCAGGTGAGGCTAGCGGGAGCCCTGGGTGGGGCCAACGTCCTGACTTTC TRBD2 TRBJ2-6 TRBV4-1 -
CASSPVLSGQGDFYGYTF TGTGCCAGCTCCCCAGTACTTAGCGGACAGGGGGATTTCTATGGCTACACCTTC TRBD1 TRBJ1-2 TRBV18 few
CASSLEGRQPQHF TGTGCCAGCAGTTTAGAGGGTCGCCAGCCCCAGCATTTT - TRBJ1-5 TRBV12-3/TRBV12-4 many
CSARKGGYGYTF TGCAGTGCTAGAAAGGGCGGCTATGGCTACACCTTC - TRBJ1-2 TRBV20-1 many
CASSVLQGVTSTDTQYF TGTGCCAGCAGCGTATTACAGGGGGTGACTAGCACAGATACGCAGTATTTT TRBD1 TRBJ2-3 TRBV11-2 few
CAWSRAGGNGDTEAFF TGTGCCTGGAGTCGGGCAGGGGGCAATGGTGACACTGAAGCTTTCTTT TRBD1 TRBJ1-1 TRBV30 -
CASSYSGLQGAEKLFF TGTGCCAGCAGTTACTCTGGTTTACAGGGAGCCGAAAAACTGTTTTTT - TRBJ1-4 TRBV6-2/TRBV6-3 few
CASSPELGKQYF TGTGCCAGCAGCCCCGAACTGGGGAAGCAGTACTTC - TRBJ2-7 TRBV6-6 few
CASSLISGGFGYNSPLHF TGTGCCAGCAGCTTGATTTCGGGGGGCTTCGGGTATAATTCACCCCTCCACTTT - TRBJ1-6 TRBV5-6 -
CASSLSGTGLGYTF TGTGCCAGCAGCTTATCCGGGACAGGGCTTGGCTACACCTTC TRBD1 TRBJ1-2 TRBV7-2 many
CASRQTSGGKYF TGTGCCAGCAGGCAGACTAGCGGGGGGAAGTATTTT TRBD2 TRBJ2-3 TRBV2 few
CATGTGDRETQYF TGTGCCACCGGGACAGGGGATAGAGAGACCCAGTACTTC TRBD1 TRBJ2-5 TRBV10-3 -
CASSGTPKGQPQHF TGTGCCAGCAGCGGGACTCCCAAAGGTCAGCCCCAGCATTTT - TRBJ1-5 TRBV2 -
CASRGTGNAYEQYF TGTGCCAGCAGGGGGACAGGGAACGCCTACGAGCAGTACTTC TRBD1 TRBJ2-7 TRBV28 -
CASSLSSRSNQPQHF TGTGCCAGCAGTTTATCGTCGCGAAGCAATCAGCCCCAGCATTTT - TRBJ1-5 TRBV27 -
CASSRRTENIQYF TGTGCCAGCAGTCGGAGGACAGAAAACATTCAGTACTTC - TRBJ2-4 TRBV5-8 -
CASSLVLAGAGYNEQFF TGCGCCAGCAGCTTGGTCCTAGCGGGGGCCGGATACAATGAGCAGTTCTTC TRBD2 TRBJ2-1 TRBV5-1 many
CSARDGRSPSYEQYF TGCAGTGCTAGGGACGGACGATCGCCTTCCTACGAGCAGTACTTC - TRBJ2-7 TRBV20-1 many
CASSFLASTDTQYF TGTGCCAGCAGCTTCCTGGCCAGCACAGATACGCAGTATTTT - TRBJ2-3 TRBV11-2 many
CASSLAQYYQPQHF TGTGCCAGCAGTTTAGCACAGTACTATCAGCCCCAGCATTTT - TRBJ1-5 TRBV12-3/TRBV12-4 few